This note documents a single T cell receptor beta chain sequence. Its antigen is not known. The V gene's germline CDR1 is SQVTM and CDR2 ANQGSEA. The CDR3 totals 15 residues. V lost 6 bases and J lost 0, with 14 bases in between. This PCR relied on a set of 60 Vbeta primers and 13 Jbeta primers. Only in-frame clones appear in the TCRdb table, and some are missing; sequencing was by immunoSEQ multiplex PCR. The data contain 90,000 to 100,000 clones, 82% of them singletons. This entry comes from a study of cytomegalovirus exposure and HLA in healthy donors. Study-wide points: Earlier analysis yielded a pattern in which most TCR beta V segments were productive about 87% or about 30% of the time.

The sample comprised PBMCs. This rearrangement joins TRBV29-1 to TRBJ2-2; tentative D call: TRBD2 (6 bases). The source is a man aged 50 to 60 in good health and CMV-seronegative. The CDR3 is CSVPNSGANTGELFF. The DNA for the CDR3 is TGCAGCGTCCCGAATTCGGGGGCGAACACCGGGGAGCTGTTTTTT.